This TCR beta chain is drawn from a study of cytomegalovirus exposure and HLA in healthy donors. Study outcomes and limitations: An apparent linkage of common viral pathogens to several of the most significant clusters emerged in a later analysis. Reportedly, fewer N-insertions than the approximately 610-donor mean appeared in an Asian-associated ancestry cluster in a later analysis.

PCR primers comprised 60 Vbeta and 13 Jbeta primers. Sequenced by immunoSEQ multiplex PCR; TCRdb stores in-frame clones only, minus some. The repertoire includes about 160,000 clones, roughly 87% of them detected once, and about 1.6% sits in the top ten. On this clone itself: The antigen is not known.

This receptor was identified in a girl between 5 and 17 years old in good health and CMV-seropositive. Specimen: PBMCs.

The CDR3 region is CASSLSPGSSYEQYF. CDR3 nucleotides: TGTGCCAGCAGCTTATCGCCGGGTAGCTCCTACGAGCAGTACTTC. V and J are TRBV7-3 and TRBJ2-7; D gene uncertain. The CDR3 has 15 residues. Germline values: CDR1 SGHTA, CDR2 FQGTGA. V was cut by 2 bases and J by 0 bases, with 11 bases left in between.